Listed below are T cell receptor beta chains from one sample, sequenced in a study of identical twins. MiXCR, applied by TCRdb to the 5' RACE reads, yields one record per CDR3 protein. Among just over 450,000 distinct CDR3 sequences listed, 13% to 15% were seen once. These same records also appear under a second study, on yellow fever vaccine responses in identical twins.

The sequenced sample consisted of CD4+ T cells sorted from blood. The source is a woman aged 18-35 years in good health. CDR3s include the opening cysteine and the closing phenylalanine or tryptophan. Some rows have no size entry. The others give once, few or many, or a class for an expanded clone.

V gene: TRBV6-1; clone size: -; CDR3 length: 13; CDR3 protein: CASRHRDNYGYTF
V gene: TRBV5-1; clone size: -; CDR3 length: 15; CDR3 protein: CASSAHSGERETQYF
V gene: TRBV20-1; clone size: -; CDR3 length: 16; CDR3 protein: CSARTGIMSGANVLTF
V gene: TRBV30; clone size: -; CDR3 length: 14; CDR3 protein: CAWSVLSTGAEQYF
V gene: TRBV12-3/TRBV12-4; clone size: few; CDR3 length: 19; CDR3 protein: CASSDGRASGRARTGELFF
V gene: TRBV2; clone size: -; CDR3 length: 11; CDR3 protein: CASSALAREFF
V gene: TRBV12-3/TRBV12-4; clone size: few; CDR3 length: 14; CDR3 protein: CASSLRRLNSPLHF
V gene: TRBV6-5; clone size: -; CDR3 length: 15; CDR3 protein: CASSYSGLSNQPQHF
V gene: TRBV7-8; clone size: many; CDR3 length: 14; CDR3 protein: CASSLRQQWTGYSF
V gene: TRBV5-1; clone size: -; CDR3 length: 15; CDR3 protein: CASSLTTGGANVLTF
V gene: TRBV11-2; clone size: many; CDR3 length: 18; CDR3 protein: CASSLVSGGASAKNIQYF
V gene: TRBV24-1; clone size: -; CDR3 length: 12; CDR3 protein: CATSRWDREQFF
V gene: TRBV5-1; clone size: few; CDR3 length: 14; CDR3 protein: CASSLVASGSDRLF
V gene: TRBV7-9; clone size: many; CDR3 length: 14; CDR3 protein: CASSGGGQGYGYTF
V gene: TRBV10-3; clone size: many; CDR3 length: 15; CDR3 protein: CAISRDRTSEQPQHF
V gene: TRBV28; clone size: few; CDR3 length: 16; CDR3 protein: CASSSSPRQGHQPQHF
V gene: TRBV2; clone size: -; CDR3 length: 14; CDR3 protein: CASSDFRLENIQYF
V gene: TRBV10-3; clone size: few; CDR3 length: 13; CDR3 protein: CAISAGQTYEQYF
V gene: TRBV18; clone size: many; CDR3 length: 16; CDR3 protein: CASSHDRRGDLDEQFF
V gene: TRBV24-1; clone size: many; CDR3 length: 14; CDR3 protein: CATSDPPTAGELFF
V gene: TRBV20-1; clone size: -; CDR3 length: 11; CDR3 protein: CSARERTGAFF
V gene: TRBV6-2/TRBV6-3; clone size: -; CDR3 length: 14; CDR3 protein: CASSSGLVVNIQYF
V gene: TRBV7-2; clone size: few; CDR3 length: 15; CDR3 protein: CASSSRAESSYEQYF
V gene: TRBV19; clone size: -; CDR3 length: 14; CDR3 protein: CASSPGRSLDIQYF
V gene: TRBV5-1; clone size: few; CDR3 length: 12; CDR3 protein: CASRPDKETQYF
V gene: TRBV27; clone size: few; CDR3 length: 15; CDR3 protein: CASSPRDRPGGGYTF
V gene: TRBV25-1; clone size: -; CDR3 length: 13; CDR3 protein: CASSGEGRNEQYF
V gene: TRBV12-3/TRBV12-4; clone size: many; CDR3 length: 15; CDR3 protein: CASSLTAHSNQPQHF
V gene: TRBV28; clone size: -; CDR3 length: 15; CDR3 protein: CASSVTGTGTGELFF
V gene: TRBV15; clone size: many; CDR3 length: 17; CDR3 protein: CATSRDISGSYEETQYF
V gene: TRBV5-1; clone size: few; CDR3 length: 14; CDR3 protein: CASRLERWGHEQYF
V gene: TRBV29-1; clone size: many; CDR3 length: 12; CDR3 protein: CSGNRGTGELFF
V gene: TRBV20-1; clone size: few; CDR3 length: 15; CDR3 protein: CSARDQGQHTGELFF
V gene: TRBV30; clone size: -; CDR3 length: 14; CDR3 protein: CAWSYRGNTGELFF
V gene: TRBV15; clone size: -; CDR3 length: 15; CDR3 protein: CADQRTSGTQETQYF
V gene: TRBV6-2/TRBV6-3; clone size: -; CDR3 length: 13; CDR3 protein: CASSPETTGELFF